The source of this T cell receptor (beta chain) is a study of regulatory T cells in long-lasting Graves disease. This CDR3 is 15 amino acids long. J was trimmed by 7 bases and V by 6 bases; bases with no gene match: 15. This clonotype was recorded at least ten times. Both iRepertoire HTBI primers and Arm-PCR of CDR3 regions were used to build the TCR beta libraries. TCRdb re-derived calls from the multiplex PCR reads in MiXCR, one entry per CDR3 protein. The sample yields about 540,000 distinct CDR3 sequences, 13% seen once. Indicated time point: newly diagnosed GD, antithyroid drugs for less than 3 months. There was RNA extracted from PBMCs, and the TCR library was made from it. This sample also appeared in a second study, on T cells in Graves' hyperthyroidism and ophthalmopathy.

The clonotype originates from a man aged 30-40 years with Graves disease. The sequenced sample was peripheral blood mononuclear cells (PBMCs), obtained at new diagnosis, from a patient treated with antithyroid drugs. The rearrangement joins TRBV12-3 or TRBV12-4 to TRBJ2-7; TRBD2 aligns across 7 bases. The DNA for the CDR3 is TGTGCCAGCAGCCCCGGGAGCGGGACCCGCATAGAGCAGTACTTC. Its protein is CASSPGSGTRIEQYF.